This T cell receptor (beta chain) was captured in a study of CD8+CD57+ T cells in acquired aplastic anemia. V lost 2 bases, J lost 1 base, and 10 bases stayed unmatched. The CDR3 totals 16 residues. Germline CDR1 reads DFQATT; CDR2 reads SNEGSKA (reference sequence). Investigators profiled TCR beta VDJ and CDR3 from genomic DNA template. TCRdb called the reads again in MiXCR, with one record for every CDR3 protein. There are roughly 200,000 distinct CDR3 sequences in the sample; about 60% occur only once, and about 42% lies in the top ten. Sequencing involved patients with CD8+CD57+ cell expansion previously shown by flow cytometry.

This chain connects TRBV20-1 to TRBJ2-7; 8 bases map to TRBD2. Sequenced sample: sorted CD4+, CD8+, or CD8+CD57+ T cells (not recorded which) from PBMCs. The receptor's source is a human donor with aplastic anemia. This CDR3 reads CSARWASGPRSYEQYF. CDR3 DNA: TGCAGTGCTAGATGGGCTAGCGGGCCTCGTTCCTACGAGCAGTACTTC.